This T cell receptor (beta chain) was identified in a study of cytomegalovirus exposure and HLA in healthy donors. Profiling relied on immunoSEQ multiplex PCR, and the TCRdb table lists in-frame clones only, not all of them. The sample includes about 110,000 clones, under 97% of them seen just once. Trimming stripped 2 bases from V and 4 bases from J, with 14 bases between. CDR1 is LNHNV and CDR2 is YYDKDF in the germline V gene (reference sequence). The length of the CDR3 is 15 residues. The V call is TRBV15, the J call TRBJ1-1; D not resolved. The source is a woman between 18 and 29 years old in good health and CMV-seronegative. Source material: PBMCs. The CDR3 DNA reads as TGTGCCACCAGCAGACCCGTGACGCGGAGCACTGAAGCTTTCTTT. As protein: CATSRPVTRSTEAFF.